The source of this T cell receptor (beta chain) is a study of shared clonotypes between healthy human individuals. Deletions cut 6 bases from V and 5 bases from J, with 11 bases between. CDR3 length: 13 amino acids. Germline V gene data show CDR1 as SEHNR and CDR2 as FQNEAQ (reference sequence). As concerns this clone: Its antigen is still unknown.

The naive CD8 population came from CD45RO-negative cells selected for CCR7, without terminally differentiated effector memory CD45RA+ cells. Whole-study findings and limits: Relative to memory subsets, naive subsets generally showed larger estimated richness.

Measured with immunoSEQ multiplex PCR; TCRdb has only the in-frame clones, and not every one. The table records about 2 million clones, over 85% of them present only once. The sequencing sample was made of naive CD8+ T cells sorted from blood. This rearrangement joins TRBV7-9 to TRBJ2-1; D gene ambiguous. The sequence was obtained from a man aged 18 to 35 in good health. The CDR3 nucleotides read TGTGCCAGCAGGCCGACGGTTAACAATGAGCAGTTCTTC. Its translation: CASRPTVNNEQFF.